This T cell receptor beta chain was recorded in a study of blood T cells in healthy people across ages. General observations from the study: In older individuals, TCR beta diversity per million T cells was lower, falling roughly linearly with age. Relative to aged donors, long-lived donors carried more naive CD4+ cells and displayed higher diversity.

For the second PCR, which ran for 7 to 11 cycles, a sample-barcoded 5' primer and a J-beta primer mix were used. Each cDNA molecule, via a template-switch adaptor with 12 random nucleotides, was tagged. Each CDR3 protein is one row after TCRdb ran MiXCR on the 5' RACE reads. The data show about 780,000 distinct CDR3 sequences, about 47% seen once. A word on this clonotype: Its antigen is still unknown.

Germline V CDR1 and CDR2: SNHLY, FYNNEI. Trimming took 7 bases from V and 5 from J, leaving 18 bases between them. The CDR3 loop spans 14 amino acids. The chain couples TRBV2 to TRBJ2-7, with D unclear. Sequencing input: blood. The sequence came from a man at least 80 years old in good health. CDR3 amino acids: CASTTDGGGDEQYF. CDR3 coding DNA: TGTGCCAGCACCACGGACGGCGGCGGCGACGAGCAGTACTTC.